What follows describes a single T cell receptor beta chain. This CDR3 spans 12 amino acids. The germline gives CDR1 DFQATT, CDR2 SNEGSKA (reference sequence). V gave up 3 bases and J gave up 5 bases, with 11 bases separating them. TCRdb redid the calling of the RT-PCR reads with MiXCR, one entry per CDR3 protein. The data contain 650,000 to 800,000 distinct CDR3 sequences, approximately 15% of them seen just once; the ten biggest clones take up about 3.9%. This chain uses TRBV20-1 with TRBJ2-7; the D gene could be TRBD1 or TRBD2 (5 bases each). The sample taken for sequencing was memory CD4+ T cells from blood. This TCR was recovered from a female donor in good health, serving as a healthy control. The CDR3 DNA reads as TGCAGTGCTAGCAAACTAGGGGACGAGCAGTACTTC. This translates into CSASKLGDEQYF.